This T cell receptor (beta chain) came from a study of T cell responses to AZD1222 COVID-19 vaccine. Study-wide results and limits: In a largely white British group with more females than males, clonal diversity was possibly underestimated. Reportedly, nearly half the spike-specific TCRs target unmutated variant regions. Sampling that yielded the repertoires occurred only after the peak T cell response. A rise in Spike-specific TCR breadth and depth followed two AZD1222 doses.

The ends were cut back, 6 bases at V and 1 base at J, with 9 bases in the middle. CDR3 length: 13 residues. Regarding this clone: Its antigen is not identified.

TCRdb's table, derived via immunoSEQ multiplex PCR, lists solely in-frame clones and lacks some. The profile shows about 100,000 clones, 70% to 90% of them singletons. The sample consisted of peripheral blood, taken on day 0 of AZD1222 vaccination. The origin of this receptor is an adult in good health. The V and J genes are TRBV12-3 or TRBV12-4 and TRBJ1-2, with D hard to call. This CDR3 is CASSQSINYGYTF. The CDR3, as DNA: TGTGCCAGCAGCCAGAGCATTAACTATGGCTACACCTTC.